Detailed here is one T cell receptor beta chain. Source study methods: Researchers report that nucleated cell counts were estimated from reference gene primer amplification. Only in-frame clones appear in the TCRdb table, and some are missing; sequencing was by immunoSEQ multiplex PCR. V, J and clone size are those of that table, while D and trimming were read from the DNA. The sample yields 350,000 to 550,000 clones, 87% seen once. This sample was included in a study of blood T cell repertoires in COVID-19. At the level of the study: COVID-19 samples, acute and convalescent, were from the United States, Italy and Spain. Sample material is recorded as cDNA or gDNA derived from T cells, B-cell-depleted T cells, or PBMCs.

CDR3 size: 16 residues. Looked up from germline, CDR1 is SGHNT and CDR2 is YYREEE (reference sequence). The trim removed 0 bases at V and 5 bases at J, leaving 10 bases unmatched. The study drew participants aged roughly 18 to 95 years from about two dozen US areas. This chain uses TRBV5-4 with TRBJ2-5; TRBD2 matches at 7 bases. The sequence came from a woman younger than 30 with acute COVID-19. Sequencing was performed on PBMCs or T cells enriched from blood (not recorded which). DNA for the CDR3: TGTGCCAGCAGCTTGGGCCGGACTAGTCAGGCGGAGACCCAGTACTTC. Encoded protein: CASSLGRTSQAETQYF.